The rows below give T cell receptor beta chains drawn from one sample of a study of molecular identifiers for immune sequencing clone quantification. Each CDR3 protein gets one entry after TCRdb re-called the PCR reads with MiXCR. This sample has over 550,000 distinct CDR3 sequences, with roughly 25% found just once. Sequences were obtained from naive CD8+ T cells from blood, with Jurkat cell RNA spiked in. The receptors derive from a human donor in good health. Some libraries in this study had Jurkat cell RNA spiked in. The CDR3 runs from the conserved cysteine through the conserved F or W. The D gene is left open where the match is weak. Rows may omit the clone size; those that give it use once, few, many or a size class.

cdr3_aa	cdr3_nt	d_call	v_call	cdr3_length	j_call	clone_size
CASSVSVPTDYEQYF	TGTGCCAGCAGTGTGAGCGTACCAACTGACTACGAGCAGTACTTC	-	TRBV27	15	TRBJ2-7	few
CASSTYTGLSTDAQYF	TGTGCCAGCAGCACGTACACGGGCCTCTCAACAGATGCGCAGTATTTT	-	TRBV9	16	TRBJ2-3	-
CASSLAGPRGAFF	TGTGCCAGCAGTTTAGCCGGGCCCCGGGGAGCTTTCTTT	-	TRBV12-3/TRBV12-4	13	TRBJ1-1	many
CASSSDTGPNTEAFF	TGTGCCAGCAGCTCCGACACAGGTCCGAACACTGAAGCTTTCTTT	-	TRBV11-2	15	TRBJ1-1	few
CASSLAVGNTIYF	TGTGCCAGCAGCCTAGCTGTCGGAAACACCATATATTTT	-	TRBV7-9	13	TRBJ1-3	many
CSARFLPSGMMNTEAFF	TGCAGTGCTAGATTTCTTCCCAGTGGGATGATGAACACTGAAGCTTTCTTT	-	TRBV20-1	17	TRBJ1-1	-
CASSLGRINQPQHF	TGTGCCAGCAGTTTGGGCAGGATCAATCAGCCCCAGCATTTT	-	TRBV28	14	TRBJ1-5	-
CASSPDPGYEQYF	TGTGCCAGCAGCCCGGACCCCGGGTACGAGCAGTACTTC	-	TRBV13	13	TRBJ2-7	few
CSASAAGDFYEQYF	TGCAGTGCTAGTGCCGCAGGGGACTTCTACGAGCAGTACTTC	-	TRBV20-1	14	TRBJ2-7	many
CASSQEQGRETQYF	TGCGCCAGCAGCCAAGAACAGGGCCGAGAGACCCAGTACTTC	-	TRBV4-1	14	TRBJ2-5	few
CAISESETQGPLEQTQYF	TGTGCCATCAGTGAGTCTGAAACGCAGGGCCCCCTCGAGCAGACCCAGTACTTC	-	TRBV10-3	18	TRBJ2-5	-
CASSRQVVNNEQFF	TGTGCCAGCAGCAGACAGGTGGTAAACAATGAGCAGTTCTTC	-	TRBV7-9	14	TRBJ2-1	few
CAISLAGGEETQYF	TGTGCCATCAGCTTAGCGGGGGGGGAAGAGACCCAGTACTTC	TRBD2	TRBV10-3	14	TRBJ2-5	-
CATSDGDSLNTQYF	TGTGCCACCAGTGATGGGGACAGCCTAAATACGCAGTATTTT	TRBD1	TRBV24-1	14	TRBJ2-3	-
CASSQGGDWTEAFF	TGCGCCAGCAGCCAGGGCGGGGATTGGACTGAAGCTTTCTTT	-	TRBV4-1	14	TRBJ1-1	-
CASSMAGMSDTQYF	TGTGCCAGTAGTATGGCAGGGATGTCAGATACGCAGTATTTT	-	TRBV19	14	TRBJ2-3	few